This entry lists 21 T cell receptor beta chains sequenced from one sample in a study of beta chain features in type 1 diabetes. The investigators reverse transcribed all of the isolated RNA, so they sequenced expressed TCRB transcripts. Sequencing used immunoSEQ multiplex PCR; TCRdb keeps in-frame clones, though not all of them. This sample has about 410,000 clones, with approximately 13% found just once. Specimen: naive CD4+ T cells from blood. Every receptor here comes from a man aged 30 to 39 in good health.

The V call is TRBV2, the J call TRBJ1-3; D is perhaps TRBD1 (5 bases). The V gene lost 5 bases and the J gene lost 5 bases, with 13 bases spanning the gap. The CDR3 loop spans 14 amino acids. Germline lookup yields CDR1 SNHLY and CDR2 FYNNEI. The CDR3 reads CASSTGTTRNTIYF. The CDR3 region has the DNA TGTGCCAGCAGTACCGGGACGACACGAAACACCATATATTTT.

The chain recombines TRBV10-3 with TRBJ1-2; D is ambiguous. Per germline, CDR1 ENHRY and CDR2 SYGVKD. The CDR3 consists of 13 residues. Trimming pared 0 bases from V and 7 bases from J, leaving 9 bases between. DNA of the CDR3: TGTGCCATCAGTGAGTCAAGGGAGATTGGCTACACCTTC. Its translation: CAISESREIGYTF.

This clone was seen a handful of times. The chain links TRBV4-3 to TRBJ2-6; 8 nucleotides line up with TRBD1. V trimming: 2 bases; J trimming: 1 base; junction bases outside the gene matches: 7. From germline, CDR1 is LGHNA and CDR2 YSLEER. The CDR3 length is 18 residues. The CDR3 spells CASSQRTGLTSGANVLTF. For the CDR3, the DNA is TGCGCCAGCAGCCAAAGGACAGGGTTAACTTCTGGGGCCAACGTCCTGACTTTC.

A few counts support this clone. This rearrangement joins TRBV5-4 to TRBJ2-5; D gene unclear. Germline CDR1 and CDR2: SGHNT and YYREEE (reference sequence). The CDR3 has 15 residues. Trimming left V 1 base short and J 2 bases short, with 12 bases between. CDR3 in DNA: TGTGCCAGCAGCTTGAGTGTAGCCCTACAAGAGACCCAGTACTTC. This translates into CASSLSVALQETQYF.

The rearrangement joins TRBV19 to TRBJ2-2; 11 bases match TRBD2. J was trimmed by 1 base and V by 6 bases; bases with no gene match: 10. The CDR3 contains 18 residues. Looked up from germline, CDR1 is LNHDA and CDR2 is SQIVND (reference sequence). CDR3 nucleotide sequence: TGTGCCAGTAGCTTACAGCCGGGACTAGCGGTGAACACCGGGGAGCTGTTTTTT. It translates to CASSLQPGLAVNTGELFF.

This clone was counted at least ten times. The chain recombines TRBV13 with TRBJ2-1, with D tentatively TRBD1 or TRBD2 (5 bases each). The CDR3 is 14 amino acids. Germline CDR1 is PRHDT and CDR2 is FYEKMQ (reference sequence). V was shortened by 2 bases and J by 5 bases, with 10 bases between the two germline ends. CDR3 DNA sequence: TGTGCCAGCAGCTTACCGGGACGGAACAATGAGCAGTTCTTC. It yields the protein CASSLPGRNNEQFF.

This sequence joins TRBV7-2 and TRBJ2-7; D gene uncertain. CDR3 length equals 14 residues. The germline V gene has CDR1 SGHTA and CDR2 FQGNSA. Trimming cost V 1 base and J 2 bases, with 9 bases left between them. The CDR3 region has the DNA TGTGCCAGCAGCTTAGTCGGACCCCCCTACGAGCAGTACTTC. It specifies CASSLVGPPYEQYF.

J is TRBJ1-1 and V is TRBV10-3; 7 nucleotides align to TRBD1. The length of the CDR3 is 15 residues. Germline V gene lookup returns CDR1 ENHRY and CDR2 SYGVKD. J lost 1 base, V lost 2 bases, and 4 bases had no gene match. The CDR3 DNA sequence: TGTGCCATCAGTGAGCCGGACAGGCCGAACACTGAAGCTTTCTTT. It translates to CAISEPDRPNTEAFF.

The rearrangement uses TRBV11-2 and TRBJ2-7; possibly TRBD2 for D (6 bases). V lost 11 bases and J lost 3, with 17 bases in between. The CDR3 consists of 13 residues. Germline V CDR1 and CDR2: SGHAT, FQNNGV. This CDR3 reads CAPGGAEFYEQYV. The CDR3 DNA sequence: TGTGCCCCCGGCGGGGCGGAGTTCTACGAGCAGTACGTC.

The chain recombines TRBV4-3 with TRBJ2-6, with D possibly TRBD1 on 6 matching bases. V was shortened by 3 bases and J by 0 bases, with 15 bases between the two germline ends. The CDR3 loop spans 18 amino acids. Germline CDR1 reads LGHNA; CDR2 reads YSLEER. CDR3 DNA: TGCGCCAGCAGCCACCCGGACAGACTAAGCTCTGGGGCCAACGTCCTGACTTTC. It encodes CASSHPDRLSSGANVLTF.

In this sample, this clone turned up a few times. V and J are TRBV5-1 and TRBJ2-1, with 7 bases lining up with TRBD2. Germline V gene sequence: CDR1 SGHRS, CDR2 YFSETQ. With 4 bases clipped from V and 2 bases from J, the junction kept 6 bases outside the gene matches. This CDR3 comprises 15 residues. The CDR3 DNA sequence: TGCGCCAGCAGCCTTCCAGCGGGGACCTACAATGAGCAGTTCTTC. Protein: CASSLPAGTYNEQFF. The entire variable domain, with the rest obtained from reference TRBV5-1 and TRBJ2-1, is as follows: KAGVTQTPRYLIKTRGQQVTLSCSPISGHRSVSWYQQTPGQGLQFLFEYFSETQRNKGNFPGRFSGRQFSNSRSEMNVSTLELGDSALYLCASSLPAGTYNEQFFGPGTRLTVL.

This clone was counted only a few times. This chain joins TRBV30 and TRBJ1-1; no clear D gene. CDR1 GTSNPN and CDR2 SVGIG come from the germline V gene (reference sequence). The CDR3 loop spans 14 amino acids. Trimming pared 4 bases from V and 1 base from J, leaving 13 bases between. The CDR3, as DNA: TGTGCCTGGACCACGGGCCTAGGGAACACTGAAGCTTTCTTT. This sequence encodes CAWTTGLGNTEAFF.

The chain recombines TRBV29-1 with TRBJ2-1; possible D gene TRBD1, 5 bases. V shed 3 bases and J shed 6 bases, with 12 bases lying between them. This CDR3 spans 13 amino acids. CDR1 SQVTM and CDR2 ANQGSEA come from the germline V gene. CDR3 DNA sequence: TGCAGCGTTGATAAGGGTCAGGGCAATGAGCAGTTCTTC. Translation: CSVDKGQGNEQFF.

This chain joins TRBV27 and TRBJ1-1, with no clear D. Trimming took off 3 bases at V and 3 bases at J, with 14 bases between the two ends. The CDR3 is made up of 15 amino acids. The germline gives CDR1 MNHEY, CDR2 SMNVEV (reference sequence). CDR3 loop: CASSFRRRVDTEAFF. CDR3 nucleotides: TGTGCCAGCAGTTTCAGGAGGCGGGTTGACACTGAAGCTTTCTTT.

V and J are TRBV7-8 and TRBJ2-1, with 11 bases fitting TRBD2. CDR1 SGHVS and CDR2 FQNEAQ come from the germline V gene. With 5 bases clipped from V and 6 bases from J, the junction kept 6 bases outside the gene matches. This CDR3 is 15 amino acids long. CDR3 bases: TGTGCCAGCAGCAGCGATAGCGGGAGGGCCAATGAGCAGTTCTTC. Amino acids: CASSSDSGRANEQFF.

This chain joins TRBV6-5 and TRBJ2-1; D call uncertain. Trimming removed 5 bases from V and 8 bases from J, with 10 bases in between. CDR1 is MNHEY, CDR2 SVGAGI, per germline. The CDR3 has 12 residues. CDR3 bases: TGTGCCAGCAGTGAGGAAGGCGATGAGCAGTTCTTC. Its translation: CASSEEGDEQFF.

V is TRBV19 and J is TRBJ1-5; no reliable D call. CDR3 length equals 12 residues. CDR1 is LNHDA, CDR2 SQIVND, per germline (reference sequence). CDR3 nucleotide sequence: TGTGATCAGAGCGTGGGCAATCAGCCCCAGCATTTT. The encoded protein is CDQSVGNQPQHF.

This clone occurred a few times. V usage is TRBV7-9 and J usage is TRBJ2-1; D gene ambiguous. Trimming removed 3 bases from V and 6 bases from J, with 6 bases in between. Germline V gene sequence: CDR1 SEHNR, CDR2 FQNEAQ (reference sequence). CDR3 size: 12 residues. CDR3 nucleotides: TGTGCCAGCAGCTTCGACGGCAATGAGCAGTTCTTC. As protein: CASSFDGNEQFF.

This clone came up a few times. The J gene is TRBJ1-1, the V gene TRBV9; the D is unclear. The CDR3 has 12 residues. The V gene's germline CDR1 is SGDLS and CDR2 YYNGEE. V lost 0 bases, J lost 6 bases, and 6 bases lay in between. As DNA, the CDR3 is TGTGCCAGCAGCGTAGCCGGGGCTGAAGCTTTCTTT. Its translation is CASSVAGAEAFF.

This clone was counted only a few times. The chain joins TRBV2 to TRBJ1-2; tentative D call: TRBD1 (6 bases). Trimming took off 10 bases at V and 4 bases at J, with 19 bases between the two ends. This CDR3 is built from 14 residues. The germline V gene has CDR1 SNHLY and CDR2 FYNNEI. CDR3 residues: CANQQGLRGYGYTF. The DNA of the CDR3 is TGTGCCAACCAACAGGGCCTAAGGGGCTATGGCTACACCTTC.

CDR3 coding DNA: TGCGCCAGCAGTCAGGGCGGCCGCTCCTACGAGCAGTACTTC. It yields the protein CASSQGGRSYEQYF. The chain joins TRBV5-1 to TRBJ2-7; D might be TRBD1 (5 bases). The V end lost 5 bases, the J end lost 0 bases, and 12 bases lay between the germline ends. The germline CDR1 and CDR2 sequences are SGHRS and YFSETQ. CDR3 length: 14 amino acids.